The next 26 T cell receptor beta chains were all read from a single sample in a study of shared clonotypes between healthy human individuals. This table comes from immunoSEQ multiplex PCR, and its TCRdb copy is limited to in-frame clones, with some not included. In the table there are hundreds of thousands of clones, 95% to 96% of which are singletons. Positive CCR7 selection of CD45RO-negative cells yielded the naive CD8 cells, and terminally differentiated effector memory CD45RA+ cells were excluded. The source material was naive CD8+ T cells sorted from blood. The receptors originated from a woman in her 30s in good health.

The chain is built from TRBV20-1 and TRBJ1-2; tentative D call: TRBD1 (6 bases). The CDR3 is made up of 11 amino acids. Per the germline V gene, CDR1 is DFQATT and CDR2 is SNEGSKA (reference sequence). V lost 6 bases, J lost 4 bases, and 9 bases lay in between. The CDR3 protein is CSAKDSYGYTF. The CDR3 DNA follows: TGCAGTGCCAAGGACAGCTATGGCTACACCTTC.

The chain employs TRBV30 and TRBJ2-7; TRBD2 matches at 12 bases. V gave up 3 bases and J gave up 2 bases; unmatched junction bases: 5. The CDR3 runs to 15 residues. CDR1 is GTSNPN and CDR2 is SVGIG in the germline V gene (reference sequence). The CDR3 loop reads CAWSLLAGGPYEQYF. The CDR3 region has the DNA TGTGCCTGGAGCCTCCTAGCGGGAGGGCCCTACGAGCAGTACTTC.

The rearrangement links TRBV2 to TRBJ2-1; TRBD2 matches 8 bases. Looked up from germline, CDR1 is SNHLY and CDR2 is FYNNEI. The CDR3 contains 15 residues. The junction had 3 bases not matched to a gene; V was cut back by 1 base and J by 4 bases. The chain's CDR3 is CASSEGLASYNEQFF. The CDR3 region has the DNA TGTGCCAGCAGTGAAGGACTAGCGTCATACAATGAGCAGTTCTTC. The full variable domain, in which reference TRBV2 and TRBJ2-1 provide the parts outside the CDR3, is EPEVTQTPSHQVTQMGQEVILRCVPISNHLYFYWYRQILGQKVEFLVSFYNNEISEKSEIFDDQFSVERPDGSNFTLKIRSTKLEDSAMYFCASSEGLASYNEQFFGPGTRLTVL.

The rearrangement joins TRBV19 to TRBJ1-5, with unresolved D. This CDR3 is 16 amino acids long. Germline lookup yields CDR1 LNHDA and CDR2 SQIVND (reference sequence). V was clipped by 5 bases and J by 0 bases, with 14 bases between them. This CDR3 reads CASSWWNADSNQPQHF. The CDR3 nucleotides read TGTGCCAGTAGTTGGTGGAATGCAGATAGCAATCAGCCCCAGCATTTT.

This chain joins TRBV2 and TRBJ2-7; no clear D. The CDR3 extends over 12 amino acids. Germline CDR1 reads SNHLY; CDR2 reads FYNNEI. CDR3 coding DNA: TGTGCAGGCCTGGCGAAAACCTACGAGCAGTACTTC. It encodes CAGLAKTYEQYF.

The chain joins TRBV5-4 to TRBJ2-7; D unresolved. V was trimmed by 2 bases and J by 0 bases, leaving 9 bases between them. This CDR3 is 14 amino acids long. Per the germline V gene, CDR1 is SGHNT and CDR2 is YYREEE (reference sequence). CDR3 sequence: CASSFTDSSYEQYF. The CDR3 nucleotides read TGTGCCAGCAGCTTCACAGATAGCTCCTACGAGCAGTACTTC.

This sequence joins TRBV13 and TRBJ1-1, with D unresolved. V was trimmed by 1 base and J by 8 bases, leaving 20 bases between them. The V gene's germline CDR1 is PRHDT and CDR2 FYEKMQ (reference sequence). The CDR3 is 16 residues long. CDR3 sequence (DNA): TGTGCCAGCAGCTTAGTCGCTCGGGTTTTCCCAGGAGAAGCTTTCTTT. Translating it yields CASSLVARVFPGEAFF.

V usage is TRBV9 and J usage is TRBJ2-3; D is unresolved. Germline CDR1 and CDR2: SGDLS and YYNGEE. The CDR3 length is 12 residues. V was shortened by 4 bases and J by 6 bases, with 9 bases between the two germline ends. CDR3 amino acids: CASSLERDTQYF. DNA for the CDR3: TGTGCCAGCAGCTTAGAGAGGGATACGCAGTATTTT.

This chain connects TRBV19 to TRBJ1-2; D perhaps matches TRBD1 (5 bases). The CDR3 has 15 residues. Germline V CDR1 and CDR2: LNHDA, SQIVND (reference sequence). V was pared by 4 bases and J by 2 bases, with 14 bases between. CDR3 nucleotides: TGTGCCAGTAGTACAAACGGTGACAGAAACTATGGCTACACCTTC. Translated, it gives CASSTNGDRNYGYTF.

The rearrangement joins TRBV28 to TRBJ2-7; D ambiguous. The CDR3 is 16 residues long. Germline CDR1 MDHEN, CDR2 SYDVKM. V lost 4 bases to trimming and J lost 0 bases, with 16 bases between them. This CDR3 is CASSYSRMSSSYEQYF. The CDR3 DNA reads TGTGCCAGCAGTTACTCCCGAATGAGTAGCTCCTACGAGCAGTACTTC.

This sequence joins TRBV5-6 and TRBJ1-5, with D possibly matching TRBD1 (5 bases). The CDR3 runs 17 residues. Trimming pared 1 base from V and 2 bases from J, leaving 16 bases between. Germline V gene sequence: CDR1 SGHDT, CDR2 YYEEEE. In DNA form, the CDR3 reads TGTGCCAGCAGCTTGATGAAGGGGAGTCGGGGCAATCAGCCCCAGCATTTT. The encoded protein is CASSLMKGSRGNQPQHF.

A word on this clone: The germline gene is not matched at one end of the junction; a read error may be the cause. V gene TRBV13 combines with J gene TRBJ2-7, with 11 nucleotides matching TRBD1. The V gene's germline CDR1 is PRHDT and CDR2 FYEKMQ (reference sequence). The CDR3 contains 14 residues. The CDR3 reads CASGFGTGGYEQYF. For the CDR3, the DNA is TGTGCCAGCGGCTTCGGGACAGGGGGGTACGAGCAGTACTTC.

This clone was seen just once. The chain has TRBV29-1 and TRBJ1-2; D is uncertain. Between the trimmed V and J ends, which lost 5 bases and 2 bases, there was a span of 9 bases. The CDR3 runs 12 residues. Per the germline V gene, CDR1 is SQVTM and CDR2 is ANQGSEA. The CDR3 is CSVWAGNYGYTF. Written as DNA, the CDR3 is TGCAGCGTTTGGGCTGGGAACTATGGCTACACCTTC.

The rearrangement joins TRBV10-1 to TRBJ1-1; D is unclear. V was pared by 5 bases and J by 5 bases, with 18 bases between. Germline values: CDR1 WNHNN, CDR2 SYGVQD (reference sequence). The CDR3 spans 15 residues. The CDR3 coding sequence is TGCGCCAGCAGTACAAGGTCGAAAATAGATACTGAAGCTTTCTTT. It encodes CASSTRSKIDTEAFF.

The chain uses TRBV19 and TRBJ1-5, with a tentative D call TRBD1 (5 bases). CDR3 length equals 15 residues. Germline loops: CDR1 LNHDA, CDR2 SQIVND (reference sequence). V lost 5 bases, J lost 0 bases, and 11 bases lay in between. CDR3 DNA sequence: TGTGCCAGTAGTCGGGGGTTTGGTAGCAATCAGCCCCAGCATTTT. This gives the protein CASSRGFGSNQPQHF.

This clone appeared once. The sample has other DNA sequences that encode this CDR3 too. V usage is TRBV20-1 and J usage is TRBJ2-1; D remains ambiguous. The CDR3 sequence is 10 residues long. Trimming cost V 0 bases and J 6 bases, with 0 bases left between them. Per the germline V gene, CDR1 is DFQATT and CDR2 is SNEGSKA (reference sequence). The CDR3 reads CSARDNEQFF. CDR3 DNA sequence: TGCAGTGCTAGAGACAATGAGCAGTTCTTC.

The chain links TRBV2 to TRBJ1-3, with D unclear. Germline-derived CDR1 and CDR2 are SNHLY and FYNNEI. The V and J ends lost 4 bases and 0 bases respectively, with 10 bases between them. The CDR3 runs to 15 residues. This chain's CDR3 is CASSVDGSSGNTIYF. CDR3 DNA sequence: TGTGCCAGCAGTGTGGACGGGAGCTCTGGAAACACCATATATTTT.

CDR3 bases: TGTGCCAGCAGTGAAGTCCGGGGAGTAGGGACTGAAGCTTTCTTT. Translating gives CASSEVRGVGTEAFF. The chain carries TRBV6-1 and TRBJ1-1; D gene uncertain. V was pared by 1 base and J by 5 bases, with 14 bases between. In germline, CDR1 is MNHNS, CDR2 SASEGT. The CDR3 runs to 15 residues.

V is TRBV28 and J is TRBJ2-5, with D possibly TRBD1 on 5 matching bases. The CDR3 spans 12 residues. The germline V gene has CDR1 MDHEN and CDR2 SYDVKM. V lost 3 bases to trimming and J lost 4 bases, with 6 bases between them. The CDR3 is CASSFRAETQYF. The CDR3 DNA sequence: TGTGCCAGCAGTTTCAGGGCAGAGACCCAGTACTTC.

The DNA for the CDR3 is TGTGCCAGCAGCTTGACAGGGGCCGGTCGGGAGACCCAGTACTTC. Translating gives CASSLTGAGRETQYF. This rearrangement joins TRBV5-4 to TRBJ2-5; 7 bases line up with TRBD1. CDR1 is SGHNT, CDR2 YYREEE, per germline (reference sequence). V gave up 1 base and J gave up 5 bases; unmatched junction bases: 8. This CDR3 has 15 residues.

Of note for this clone: The same CDR3 also results from other DNA sequences found in this sample. The chain has TRBV27 and TRBJ2-7; the match to TRBD1 covers 7 bases. The germline V gene has CDR1 MNHEY and CDR2 SMNVEV (reference sequence). After removal of 2 bases from V and 3 bases from J, the junction contained 4 bases not matched to a gene. The CDR3 loop spans 14 amino acids. The CDR3 DNA sequence: TGTGCCAGCAGTTTAGGTCAGGGGGTCTACGAGCAGTACTTC. Translation: CASSLGQGVYEQYF.

This chain links TRBV28 with TRBJ1-2; TRBD1 matches at 11 bases. Germline V lookup: CDR1 MDHEN, CDR2 SYDVKM. The trim removed 3 bases at V and 5 bases at J, leaving 8 bases unmatched. CDR3 length: 16 residues. The CDR3 is CASSLDRGQIEYGYTF. The DNA of the CDR3 is TGTGCCAGCAGTTTGGACAGGGGGCAAATTGAGTATGGCTACACCTTC.

J is TRBJ2-7 and V is TRBV19; the D is unclear. Germline V lookup: CDR1 LNHDA, CDR2 SQIVND (reference sequence). The CDR3 totals 13 residues. Between the trimmed V and J ends, which lost 3 bases and 6 bases, there was a span of 12 bases. CDR3 nucleotide sequence: TGTGCCAGTAGTATTTCCCCGGACCGCGAGCAGTACTTC. This sequence encodes CASSISPDREQYF.

V usage is TRBV7-9 and J usage is TRBJ2-7, with D unclear. Trimming cost V 3 bases and J 2 bases, with 8 bases left between them. CDR3 length equals 13 residues. Germline lookup yields CDR1 SEHNR and CDR2 FQNEAQ (reference sequence). DNA of the CDR3: TGTGCCAGCAGCTTTGCCCCAGCCTACGAGCAGTACTTC. Translating it yields CASSFAPAYEQYF.

The gene calls are TRBV27 and TRBJ1-5; tentative D call: TRBD1 (6 bases). The CDR3 runs to 15 residues. Germline V lookup: CDR1 MNHEY, CDR2 SMNVEV (reference sequence). The V and J ends lost 2 bases and 5 bases respectively, with 13 bases between them. For the CDR3, the DNA is TGTGCCAGCAGTTTAGGGGCAGGGGTATATCAGCCCCAGCATTTT. Its translation: CASSLGAGVYQPQHF.

The V call is TRBV5-1, the J call TRBJ2-1; TRBD2 matches at 14 bases. CDR1 SGHRS and CDR2 YFSETQ come from the germline V gene. V lost 4 bases and J lost 10; bases outside the gene matches: 7. CDR3 length equals 15 residues. The CDR3 region is CASSGGLAGAGEQFF. The DNA for the CDR3 is TGCGCCAGCAGCGGGGGACTAGCGGGAGCAGGGGAGCAGTTCTTC.